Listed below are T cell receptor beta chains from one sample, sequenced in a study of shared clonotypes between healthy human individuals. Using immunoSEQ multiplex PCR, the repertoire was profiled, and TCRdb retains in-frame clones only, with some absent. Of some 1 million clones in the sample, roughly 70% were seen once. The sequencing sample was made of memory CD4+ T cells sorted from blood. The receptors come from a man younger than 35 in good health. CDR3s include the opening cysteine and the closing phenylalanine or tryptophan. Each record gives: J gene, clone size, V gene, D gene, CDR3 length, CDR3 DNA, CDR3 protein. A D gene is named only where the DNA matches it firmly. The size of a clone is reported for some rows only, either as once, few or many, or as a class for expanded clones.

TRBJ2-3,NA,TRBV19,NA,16,TGTGCCAGTAGTATGTCTTCGGCGGGGCCCACAGATACGCAGTATTTT,CASSMSSAGPTDTQYF
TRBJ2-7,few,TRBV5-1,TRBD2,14,TGCGCCAGCAGCGGGACTAGCGGATCCTACGAGCAGTACTTC,CASSGTSGSYEQYF
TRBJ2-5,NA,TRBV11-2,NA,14,TGTGCCAGCAGCCAAAGGGCAGGGAGGGAGACCCAGTACTTC,CASSQRAGRETQYF
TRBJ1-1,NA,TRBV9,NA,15,TGTGCCAGCAGCTTTAGTGGGACCACAAACACTGAAGCTTTCTTT,CASSFSGTTNTEAFF
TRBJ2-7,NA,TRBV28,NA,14,TGTGCCAGTGTCGGGTTGGGGACCTCCTACGAGCAGTACTTC,CASVGLGTSYEQYF
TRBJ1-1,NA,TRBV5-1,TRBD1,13,TGCGCCAGCAGCTTACAGGGGGACACTGAAGCTTTCTTT,CASSLQGDTEAFF
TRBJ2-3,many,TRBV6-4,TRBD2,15,TGTGCCAGCAGTGAACTAGCGGGAGGGCCAGATACGCAGTATTTT,CASSELAGGPDTQYF
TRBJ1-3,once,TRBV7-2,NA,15,TGTGCCAGCAGGTTCTCTCCCGACTCTGGAAACACCATATATTTT,CASRFSPDSGNTIYF
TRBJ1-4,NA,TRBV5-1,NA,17,TGCGCCAGCAGCGGAATCATGGGAGATCAGAGTACTGAAAAACTGTTTTTT,CASSGIMGDQSTEKLFF
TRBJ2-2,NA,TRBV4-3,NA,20,TGCGCCAGCAGCCCGAACACCGGGACATCTACCACTACGAACACCGGGGAGCTGTTTTTT,CASSPNTGTSTTTNTGELFF
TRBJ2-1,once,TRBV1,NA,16,TGCACCAGCAGCCAAAACCGGGACTGGGACTACAATGAGCAGTTCTTC,CTSSQNRDWDYNEQFF
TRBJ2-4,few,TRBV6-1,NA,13,TGTGCCAGCAGTCAGGTCCACAAAAACATTCAGTACTTC,CASSQVHKNIQYF
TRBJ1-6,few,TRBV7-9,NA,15,TGTGCCAGCAGCTCAGGTGTCTCCTATAATTCACCCCTCCACTTT,CASSSGVSYNSPLHF
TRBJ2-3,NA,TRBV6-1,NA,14,TGTGCCACCCCCTCCGGGGGACGAGTAGATACGCAGTATTTT,CATPSGGRVDTQYF
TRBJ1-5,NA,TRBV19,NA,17,TGTGCCAGTATCCCATCGACAGGCGGTGCGAGCAATCAGCCCCAGCATTTT,CASIPSTGGASNQPQHF
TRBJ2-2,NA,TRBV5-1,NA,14,TGCGCCAGCAGCGCAGGGGAAAACACCGGGGAGCTGTTTTTT,CASSAGENTGELFF
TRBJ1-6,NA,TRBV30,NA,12,TGTGCATCGACAGTGGCAAATTCACCCCTCCACTTT,CASTVANSPLHF
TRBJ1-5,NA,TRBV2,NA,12,TGTGCCAGCAGTGAAAGGGGTCCGCCCCAGCATTTT,CASSERGPPQHF
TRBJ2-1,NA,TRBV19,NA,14,TGTGCCAGTAAACTGACACCATCCTACAATGAGCAGTTCTTC,CASKLTPSYNEQFF
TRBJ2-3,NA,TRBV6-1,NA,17,TGTGCCAGCAGTGACCCCCTCCGAGGTGGAGGCACAGATACGCAGTATTTT,CASSDPLRGGGTDTQYF
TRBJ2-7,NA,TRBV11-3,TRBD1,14,TGTGCCAGCAGCTTCCGGGACAGGGACTACGAGCAGTACTTC,CASSFRDRDYEQYF
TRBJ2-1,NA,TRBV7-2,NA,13,TGTGCCAGCAGCCCATTTAAGGCCAATGAGCAGTTCTTC,CASSPFKANEQFF
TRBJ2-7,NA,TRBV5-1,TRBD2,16,TGCGCCAGCAGCTCGGGACTAGCGGGGTCCTCAGACGAGCAGTACTTC,CASSSGLAGSSDEQYF
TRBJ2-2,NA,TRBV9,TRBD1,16,TGTGCCAGCAGCGCTACCCAGGGACAGACAGGGGGGGAGCTGTTTTTT,CASSATQGQTGGELFF
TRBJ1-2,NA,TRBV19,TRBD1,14,TGTGCCAGTACCGATCGACAGGGGTTCTATGGCTACACCTTC,CASTDRQGFYGYTF
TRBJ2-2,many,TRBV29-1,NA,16,TGCAGCGTTAGGGGGGGGCTAGCGGCCAGCACCGGGGAGCTGTTTTTT,CSVRGGLAASTGELFF
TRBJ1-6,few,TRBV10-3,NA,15,TGTGCCATCAGGAACCCGGGACAAGGGGATTCACCCCTCCACTTT,CAIRNPGQGDSPLHF
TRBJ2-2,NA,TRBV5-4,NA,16,TGTGCCAGCAGCTTGGCGCTTACGGGCCTCACCGGGGAGCTGTTTTTT,CASSLALTGLTGELFF
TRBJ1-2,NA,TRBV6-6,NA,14,TGTGCCAGCAGTTCCACCACAGGGCGTGATGGCTACACCTTC,CASSSTTGRDGYTF
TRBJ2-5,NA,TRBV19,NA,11,TGTGCCAGTAGTATCCCCGAGACCCAGTACTTC,CASSIPETQYF
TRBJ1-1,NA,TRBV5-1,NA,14,TGCGCCAGCAGCTTGGTAGGGATTAGGACTGAAGCTTTCTTT,CASSLVGIRTEAFF
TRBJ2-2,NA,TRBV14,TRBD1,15,TGTGCCAGCAGCCAACATCCAGGGGGCCTGGGGGAGCTGTTTTTT,CASSQHPGGLGELFF
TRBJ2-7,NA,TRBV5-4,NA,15,TGTGCCAGCAGCTTGGCCTGGGGGCAGTCCTACGAGCAGTACTTC,CASSLAWGQSYEQYF
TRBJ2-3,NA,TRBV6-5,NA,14,TGTGCCAGCAGCCCGGCGTGGGGGACAGATACGCAGTATTTT,CASSPAWGTDTQYF
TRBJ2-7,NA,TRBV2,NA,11,TGTGCCAGCAGTGGTGACTACGAGCAGTACTTC,CASSGDYEQYF
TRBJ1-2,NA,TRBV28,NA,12,TGTGCCAGCAGTAACCTTAGATATGGCTACACCTTC,CASSNLRYGYTF
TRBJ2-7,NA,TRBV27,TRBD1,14,TGTGCCAGCAGTTCCGCCCCCGGGACAGCTAAGCAGTACTTC,CASSSAPGTAKQYF
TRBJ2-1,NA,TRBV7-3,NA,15,TGTGCCAGCAGCTTAGGCGGGGGCCGAGCCAATGAGCAGTTCTTC,CASSLGGGRANEQFF
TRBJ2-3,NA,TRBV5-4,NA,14,TGTGCCAGCAGCTCGGGACTCACCACAGATACGCAGTATTTT,CASSSGLTTDTQYF
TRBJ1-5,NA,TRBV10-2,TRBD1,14,TGCGCCAGCAGTGAAGGGACAGGATATCAGCCCCAGCATTTT,CASSEGTGYQPQHF
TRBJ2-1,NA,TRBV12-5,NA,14,TGTGCTAGTGTCCCCCCACAAGGGACTGGTGAGCAGTTCTTC,CASVPPQGTGEQFF
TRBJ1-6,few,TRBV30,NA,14,TGTGCCTGGAGTGTACGCCGAGGCAATTCACCCCTCCACTTT,CAWSVRRGNSPLHF
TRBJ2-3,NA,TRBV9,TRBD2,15,TGTGCCAGCAGTAGGACTAGCGTTACGACAGATACGCAGTATTTT,CASSRTSVTTDTQYF
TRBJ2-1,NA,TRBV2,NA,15,TGTGCCAGCAGTCCTACGGCGGGAAAAGGAGGTGAGCAGTTCTTC,CASSPTAGKGGEQFF
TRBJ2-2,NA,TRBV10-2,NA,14,TGCGCCAGCTCGGGGTGGGTGGGCACCGGGGAGCTGTTTTTT,CASSGWVGTGELFF
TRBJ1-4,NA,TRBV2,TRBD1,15,TGTGCCAGCAGTGGGCTACAGGGGAGGTATAAAAAACTGTTTTTT,CASSGLQGRYKKLFF
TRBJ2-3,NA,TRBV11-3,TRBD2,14,TGTGCCAGCTCCTCGGGGGGTAACACAGATACGCAGTATTTT,CASSSGGNTDTQYF
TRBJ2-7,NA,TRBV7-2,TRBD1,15,TGTGCCAGCAGCGTAAGGGGGACAGAAGCTGAAGAGCAGTACTTC,CASSVRGTEAEEQYF
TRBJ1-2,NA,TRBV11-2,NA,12,TGTGCCAGCAGCTTAGATAACTATGGCTACACCTTC,CASSLDNYGYTF